Each of the 26 T cell receptor beta chains below was sequenced from the same sample in a study of technical replicates of blood from four donors. Libraries were prepared by immunoSEQ multiplex PCR; TCRdb keeps only in-frame clonotypes and omits some of them. In the table there are 84,000 or so clones, roughly 94% of which are singletons. Sequenced: T cells isolated from PBMCs. All receptors come from a human donor in good health.

V is TRBV7-2 and J is TRBJ2-1; D gene unclear. This CDR3 is built from 11 residues. V was pared by 1 base and J by 10 bases, with 5 bases between. From germline, CDR1 is SGHTA and CDR2 FQGNSA. This CDR3 reads CASSLVLEQFF. CDR3 nucleotides: TGTGCCAGCAGCTTAGTGTTAGAGCAGTTCTTC. Using reference TRBV7-2 and TRBJ2-1 for the parts outside the CDR3, the full variable domain is GAGVSQSPSNKVTEKGKDVELRCDPISGHTALYWYRQSLGQGLEFLIYFQGNSAPDKSGLPSDRFSAERTGGSVSTLTIQRTQQEDSAVYLCASSLVLEQFFGPGTRLTVL.

V and J are TRBV27 and TRBJ1-4; TRBD1 is a possible D gene (5 bases). The CDR3 runs to 15 residues. V dropped 3 bases and J dropped 4 bases, with 12 bases sitting between them. The germline gives CDR1 MNHEY, CDR2 SMNVEV (reference sequence). CDR3 sequence reads: CASSFRRGHNEKLFF. In DNA, the CDR3 is TGTGCCAGCAGTTTCCGCCGCGGACATAATGAAAAACTGTTTTTT.

The rearrangement joins TRBV7-4 to TRBJ1-2; 9 bases map to TRBD1. This CDR3 has 14 amino acids. V trimming: 5 bases; J trimming: 4 bases; junction bases outside the gene matches: 5. Per germline, CDR1 SGHVT and CDR2 SQSDAQ. The CDR3, as DNA: TGTGCCAGCAGCCGGGACAGGGACAGCTATGGCTACACCTTC. Its translation: CASSRDRDSYGYTF.

The chain employs TRBV27 and TRBJ2-7, with 12 positions matching TRBD2. Germline loops: CDR1 MNHEY, CDR2 SMNVEV (reference sequence). This CDR3 contains 15 residues. V lost 6 bases and J lost 6; bases outside the gene matches: 9. The CDR3 loop is CASRIPGTSGSEQYF. In DNA, the CDR3 is TGTGCCAGCAGAATACCCGGGACTAGCGGGTCCGAGCAGTACTTC.

This rearrangement joins TRBV7-2 to TRBJ2-7, with TRBD1 matching 9 bases. Trimming removed 5 bases from V and 4 bases from J; junction bases left unmatched: 9. This CDR3 region has 15 residues. Germline CDR1 SGHTA, CDR2 FQGNSA. CDR3 amino acids: CASSLGADRGYEQYF. The CDR3 DNA is TGTGCCAGCAGCCTCGGAGCCGACAGGGGGTACGAGCAGTACTTC.

The chain uses TRBV2 and TRBJ2-7, with 12 bases fitting TRBD2. CDR3 length: 16 amino acids. Germline values: CDR1 SNHLY, CDR2 FYNNEI. The V segment lost 2 bases and the J segment 2 bases; nucleotides outside the gene matches: 4. CDR3 bases: TGTGCCAGCAGTGAAACGAGACTAGCGGGAGCCTACGAGCAGTACTTC. It encodes CASSETRLAGAYEQYF.

This sequence joins TRBV27 and TRBJ2-7, with 8 nucleotides matching TRBD1. CDR1 MNHEY and CDR2 SMNVEV come from the germline V gene (reference sequence). V trimming: 3 bases; J trimming: 2 bases; junction bases outside the gene matches: 6. The CDR3 runs 15 residues. As DNA, the CDR3 is TGTGCCAGCAGTTTTTCCCCGACAGGGGCCTACGAGCAGTACTTC. Encoded protein: CASSFSPTGAYEQYF.

J is TRBJ1-2 and V is TRBV7-2, with TRBD1 matching over 8 bases. CDR1 SGHTA and CDR2 FQGNSA come from the germline V gene. Trimming removed 2 bases from V and 4 bases from J; junction bases left unmatched: 6. This CDR3 is built from 15 residues. CDR3 residues: CASSLSRQGFYGYTF. CDR3 coding DNA: TGTGCCAGCAGCTTATCCCGACAGGGGTTCTATGGCTACACCTTC.

V gene TRBV14 combines with J gene TRBJ1-1, with D hard to call. The CDR3 has 13 amino acids. Between the trimmed V and J ends, which lost 2 bases and 2 bases, there was a span of 6 bases. Per the germline V gene, CDR1 is SGHDN and CDR2 is FVKESK. CDR3 region: CASSQLFNTEAFF. The DNA of the CDR3 is TGTGCCAGCAGCCAATTATTCAACACTGAAGCTTTCTTT.

The CDR3 nucleotides are TGTGCCAGCAGCCAGCTGGACAAGTATGAAAAACTGTTTTTT. Its protein is CASSQLDKYEKLFF. The chain has TRBV14 and TRBJ1-4; TRBD1 is a possible D gene (5 bases). Germline CDR1 SGHDN, CDR2 FVKESK. The length of the CDR3 is 14 residues. Between the trimmed V and J ends, which lost 3 bases and 6 bases, there was a span of 11 bases.

The J gene is TRBJ1-1, the V gene TRBV7-6; 7 bases agree with TRBD1. CDR1 is SGHVS, CDR2 FNYEAQ, per germline. The CDR3 consists of 14 residues. The junction had 4 bases not matched to a gene; V was cut back by 1 base and J by 5 bases. The CDR3 protein is CASSLDRGPTEAFF. The CDR3 coding sequence is TGTGCCAGCAGCTTAGATAGGGGGCCAACTGAAGCTTTCTTT. The full variable domain, rest sourced from reference TRBV7-6 and TRBJ1-1, is GAGVSQSPRYKVTKRGQDVALRCDPISGHVSLYWYRQALGQGPEFLTYFNYEAQQDKSGLPNDRFSAERPEGSISTLTIQRTEQRDSAMYRCASSLDRGPTEAFFGQGTRLTVV.

This clone came up a few times. This chain links TRBV27 with TRBJ1-3, with D maybe TRBD1 (6 bases). The length of the CDR3 is 15 residues. The V gene's germline CDR1 is MNHEY and CDR2 SMNVEV (reference sequence). The V gene lost 6 bases and the J gene lost 3 bases, with 15 bases spanning the gap. The CDR3 bases are TGTGCCAGCAGGAAACAGGGAGGGGATGGAAACACCATATATTTT. This sequence encodes CASRKQGGDGNTIYF.

The V gene is TRBV9, the J gene TRBJ2-7, with 7 positions matching TRBD2. The CDR3 runs to 17 residues. The V and J ends lost 0 bases and 2 bases, in that order; junction bases with no gene match: 11. The germline gives CDR1 SGDLS, CDR2 YYNGEE. The CDR3 DNA reads as TGTGCCAGCAGCGTAGAGGAGCGGGGCTTAGGCGCCTACGAGCAGTACTTC. Amino acids: CASSVEERGLGAYEQYF.

This clone has only one observation. The V call is TRBV7-6, the J call TRBJ2-5; D is possibly TRBD1 (6 bases). The germline V and J ends were trimmed by 2 bases and 5 bases, with 12 bases remaining between them. CDR1 and CDR2 from the germline V gene are SGHVS and FNYEAQ. The CDR3 totals 14 residues. The CDR3 sequence is CASSLMGAWETQYF. In DNA, the CDR3 is TGTGCCAGCAGCTTAATGGGGGCCTGGGAGACCCAGTACTTC.

The CDR3 spells CASSDGGYSGNTIYF. In DNA, the CDR3 is TGTGCCAGCAGTGATGGAGGCTACTCTGGAAACACCATATATTTT. The genes are TRBV2 and TRBJ1-3; D is undetermined. The ends were cut back, 3 bases at V and 0 bases at J, with 9 bases in the middle. This CDR3 has 15 amino acids. In germline, CDR1 is SNHLY, CDR2 FYNNEI.

The chain combines TRBV10-3 with TRBJ2-1, with D possibly being TRBD2 (6 bases). V gave up 2 bases and J gave up 6 bases, with 20 bases separating them. Germline values: CDR1 ENHRY, CDR2 SYGVKD. The CDR3 has 17 amino acids. The CDR3 spells CAISERDSNLDGNEQFF. The CDR3 DNA is TGTGCCATCAGTGAGCGGGACTCGAACTTGGACGGCAATGAGCAGTTCTTC.

This chain uses TRBV28 with TRBJ1-3; D is ambiguous. The CDR3 has 16 amino acids. Trimming took 3 bases from V and 0 from J, leaving 12 bases between them. Germline CDR1 and CDR2: MDHEN and SYDVKM. The CDR3 reads CASSFGPDPSGNTIYF. In DNA form, the CDR3 reads TGTGCCAGCAGTTTTGGGCCTGACCCCTCTGGAAACACCATATATTTT.

V gene TRBV27 combines with J gene TRBJ2-1; 7 positions match TRBD1. Germline V CDR1 and CDR2: MNHEY, SMNVEV (reference sequence). The CDR3 is made up of 15 amino acids. Losses at the gene ends were 5 bases for V and 4 bases for J; bases not matched to a gene: 8. CDR3 sequence: CASSPRQGTYNEQFF. DNA of the CDR3: TGTGCCAGCAGTCCCCGACAGGGAACGTACAATGAGCAGTTCTTC.

This sequence joins TRBV20-1 and TRBJ2-1; D is possibly TRBD2 (6 bases). The ends were cut back, 5 bases at V and 7 bases at J, with 9 bases in the middle. CDR1 and CDR2 (germline): DFQATT, SNEGSKA (reference sequence). CDR3 length: 11 amino acids. DNA of the CDR3: TGCAGTGCTTCGGGAGTGAATGAGCAGTTCTTC. It is translated as CSASGVNEQFF.

This chain links TRBV7-9 with TRBJ2-7; a weak D match, TRBD1 (6 bases). The CDR3 extends over 14 amino acids. Trimming took 2 bases from V and 2 from J, leaving 10 bases between them. Per the germline V gene, CDR1 is SEHNR and CDR2 is FQNEAQ (reference sequence). CDR3 sequence reads: CASSLTGPPYEQYF. CDR3 nucleotides: TGTGCCAGCAGCTTAACAGGGCCCCCCTACGAGCAGTACTTC.

The chain is built from TRBV27 and TRBJ2-2, with 11 bases fitting TRBD1. The germline V gene has CDR1 MNHEY and CDR2 SMNVEV (reference sequence). The J segment lost 3 bases and the V segment lost 4 bases, leaving 1 base of the junction unmatched. The CDR3 is made up of 15 amino acids. The CDR3 coding sequence is TGTGCCAGCAGTTGGACAGGGGGCTACACCGGGGAGCTGTTTTTT. Translated, it gives CASSWTGGYTGELFF.

This chain connects TRBV19 to TRBJ1-4, with a tentative D call TRBD1 (5 bases). Trimming took 3 bases from V and 8 from J, leaving 7 bases between them. Germline V gives CDR1 LNHDA, CDR2 SQIVND (reference sequence). CDR3 length equals 12 residues. The CDR3 coding sequence is TGTGCCAGTAGTATTAACAGGGAAAAACTGTTTTTT. It encodes CASSINREKLFF. The full variable domain, completed using reference TRBV19 and TRBJ1-4, is DGGITQSPKYLFRKEGQNVTLSCEQNLNHDAMYWYRQDPGQGLRLIYYSQIVNDFQKGDIAEGYSVSREKKESFPLTVTSAQKNPTAFYLCASSINREKLFFGSGTQLSVL.

This clone has just a few counts. The V and J genes are TRBV18 and TRBJ1-2; D gene ambiguous. The CDR3 spans 14 residues. V was shortened by 4 bases and J by 4 bases, with 13 bases between the two germline ends. Germline lookup yields CDR1 KGHSH and CDR2 LQKENI. The CDR3 nucleotides are TGTGCCAGCTCACGCGAGGACGGAGGCTATGGCTACACCTTC. Protein: CASSREDGGYGYTF.

This chain's CDR3 is CASSLGHTDTQYF. As DNA, the CDR3 is TGTGCCAGCAGCTTGGGACATACAGATACGCAGTATTTT. The chain uses TRBV7-6 and TRBJ2-3; TRBD1 might be the D (6 bases). Germline CDR1 is SGHVS and CDR2 is FNYEAQ. The V gene lost 3 bases and the J gene lost 3 bases, with 7 bases spanning the gap. The CDR3 contains 13 residues.

This clone was counted only a few times. The V call is TRBV29-1, the J call TRBJ2-7, with 7 bases that match TRBD1. Losses at the gene ends were 6 bases for V and 2 bases for J; bases not matched to a gene: 7. CDR3 length equals 13 residues. Germline CDR1 reads SQVTM; CDR2 reads ANQGSEA. CDR3 region: CSVRQGTPYEQYF. The CDR3 nucleotides read TGCAGCGTGAGACAGGGAACCCCCTACGAGCAGTACTTC.

The chain joins TRBV5-1 to TRBJ1-1, with D perhaps matching TRBD1 (6 bases). Trimming removed 0 bases at V and 10 bases at J, with 16 bases between. The germline V gene encodes CDR1 SGHRS and CDR2 YFSETQ. This CDR3 is 14 amino acids long. The CDR3 DNA sequence: TGCGCCAGCAGCTTGGCGCGGGGGCGGGTGGTAGCTTTCTTT. Encoded protein: CASSLARGRVVAFF.